These 19 T cell receptor beta chains were all obtained from the same sample, sequenced in a study of T cell responses to AZD1222 COVID-19 vaccine. The data were produced by immunoSEQ multiplex PCR, yet TCRdb's version contains in-frame clones alone and is incomplete. Here the sample spans some 110,000 clones, about 90% being singletons. Specimen: peripheral blood, collected 28 days after the second AZD1222 dose. Every receptor here comes from an adult who received the AZD1222 COVID-19 vaccine.

CDR3 in DNA: TGTGCCAGCTCACTCCCGGGACAGAACACTGAAGCTTTCTTT. Its translation is CASSLPGQNTEAFF. The chain recombines TRBV18 with TRBJ1-1; TRBD1 might be the D (6 bases). The CDR3 has 14 residues. Trimming removed 4 bases at V and 1 base at J, with 10 bases between. The V gene's germline CDR1 is KGHSH and CDR2 LQKENI.

This clone showed up just a few times. The rearrangement joins TRBV5-8 to TRBJ2-7; 9 positions match TRBD2. Trimming at V came to 2 bases and at J to 2 bases, leaving 2 bases not matched to a gene. CDR3 length: 14 amino acids. Looked up from germline, CDR1 is SGHTS and CDR2 is YDEGEE. CDR3 nucleotide sequence: TGTGCCAGCAGCTTAGGCGGGAGGGCCTACGAGCAGTACTTC. Protein: CASSLGGRAYEQYF. Filled out from reference TRBV5-8 and TRBJ2-7, the complete variable domain reads EAGVTQSPTHLIKTRGQQATLRCSPISGHTSVYWYQQALGLGLQFLLWYDEGEERNRGNFPPRFSGRQFPNYSSELNVNALELEDSALYLCASSLGGRAYEQYFGPGTRLTVT.

This clone appeared once. The chain has TRBV2 and TRBJ1-5, with D hard to call. Trimming took off 6 bases at V and 0 bases at J, with 9 bases between the two ends. Germline V gives CDR1 SNHLY, CDR2 FYNNEI. The CDR3 covers 14 residues. CDR3 region: CASSVRDSNQPQHF. In DNA, the CDR3 is TGTGCCAGCAGCGTCCGCGATAGCAATCAGCCCCAGCATTTT.

The genes are TRBV28 and TRBJ2-5; 9 bases are a match to TRBD2. Per germline, CDR1 MDHEN and CDR2 SYDVKM. The CDR3 is made up of 17 amino acids. The junction had 11 bases not matched to a gene; V was cut back by 6 bases and J by 0 bases. The CDR3 region is CASSPMSTSGYQETQYF. The CDR3, as DNA: TGTGCCAGCAGCCCCATGTCGACTAGCGGCTACCAAGAGACCCAGTACTTC.

This clone was counted a single time. The CDR3 protein is CASSVDGREEETQYF. The CDR3 nucleotides read TGTGCCAGCAGCGTGGACGGGAGAGAGGAAGAGACCCAGTACTTC. The rearrangement uses TRBV9 and TRBJ2-5; TRBD2 is a possible D gene (6 bases). The CDR3 has 15 amino acids. Trimming took off 2 bases at V and 3 bases at J, with 14 bases between the two ends. Germline values: CDR1 SGDLS, CDR2 YYNGEE.

The chain couples TRBV4-2 to TRBJ2-2, with 7 bases identical to TRBD2. CDR3 length: 12 amino acids. The J segment lost 8 bases and the V segment lost 6 bases, leaving 3 bases of the junction unmatched. CDR1 and CDR2 (germline): LGHNA, YNFKEQ. CDR3 loop: CASRSGTGELFF. Here the CDR3 DNA reads TGTGCCAGCAGGAGCGGGACTGGGGAGCTGTTTTTT.

V is TRBV6-4 and J is TRBJ2-7; 7 nucleotides line up with TRBD1. The CDR3 is made up of 17 amino acids. Germline V gene sequence: CDR1 MRHNA, CDR2 SNTAGT. V was clipped by 0 bases and J by 4 bases; unmatched bases: 12. DNA of the CDR3: TGTGCCAGCAGTGACTCCTCCGGGTATGGGACAGCGTACGAGCAGTACTTC. It translates to CASSDSSGYGTAYEQYF.

The genes are TRBV30 and TRBJ2-5; no firm D call. Germline V lookup: CDR1 GTSNPN, CDR2 SVGIG (reference sequence). The CDR3 extends over 11 amino acids. Trimming took off 0 bases at V and 4 bases at J, with 3 bases between the two ends. The CDR3 bases are TGTGCCTGGAGTGTAGTAGAGACCCAGTACTTC. This gives the protein CAWSVVETQYF.

The chain carries TRBV29-1 and TRBJ1-3; TRBD1 matches 10 bases. This CDR3 comprises 14 residues. The germline V gene has CDR1 SQVTM and CDR2 ANQGSEA. The J segment lost 2 bases and the V segment lost 7 bases, leaving 5 bases of the junction unmatched. The DNA for the CDR3 is TGCAGCGCTTGGGACAGGGGAGCTGGAAACACCATATATTTT. It translates to CSAWDRGAGNTIYF.

This clone has a single count. The chain links TRBV7-9 to TRBJ1-5; a possible D gene is TRBD1 (5 bases). CDR3 length: 14 residues. V lost 6 bases to trimming and J lost 6 bases, with 15 bases between them. Germline-derived CDR1 and CDR2 are SEHNR and FQNEAQ (reference sequence). This CDR3 reads CASSPQGGSQPQHF. Written as DNA, the CDR3 is TGTGCCAGCAGTCCCCAGGGAGGGAGTCAGCCCCAGCATTTT.

V is TRBV7-9 and J is TRBJ2-5; the D gene is possibly TRBD1 (5 bases). The germline V and J ends were trimmed by 6 bases and 3 bases, with 17 bases remaining between them. The CDR3 has 15 amino acids. CDR1 is SEHNR, CDR2 FQNEAQ, per germline (reference sequence). The CDR3 coding sequence is TGTGCCAGCAGTCCTCCCCAGGGAAGGAAAGAGACCCAGTACTTC. Its protein product is CASSPPQGRKETQYF.

V usage is TRBV6-6 and J usage is TRBJ1-2; D is perhaps TRBD1 (5 bases). The CDR3 spans 18 residues. V was pared by 5 bases and J by 0 bases, with 22 bases between. The germline CDR1 and CDR2 sequences are MNHNY and SVGAGI (reference sequence). CDR3 nucleotides: TGTGCCAGCAGTCCCCGGCCGCCTGACAGTTCAGCTAACTATGGCTACACCTTC. Translation gives CASSPRPPDSSANYGYTF.

The chain combines TRBV5-5 with TRBJ2-5; D might be TRBD1 (6 bases). Looked up from germline, CDR1 is SGHKS and CDR2 is YYEKEE (reference sequence). The V gene lost 0 bases and the J gene lost 5 bases, with 14 bases spanning the gap. There are 15 residues in the CDR3. The DNA of the CDR3 is TGTGCCAGCAGCTTGGGAACAGGGTTGGGGGAGACCCAGTACTTC. Protein: CASSLGTGLGETQYF.

The rearrangement joins TRBV18 to TRBJ1-5; D might be TRBD1 (5 bases). V was trimmed by 4 bases and J by 1 base, leaving 11 bases between them. Germline-derived CDR1 and CDR2 are KGHSH and LQKENI. The CDR3 covers 15 residues. The chain's CDR3 is CASSRVQGSNQPQHF. CDR3 in DNA: TGTGCCAGCTCACGCGTCCAGGGAAGCAATCAGCCCCAGCATTTT. The full variable domain, its missing parts supplied by reference TRBV18 and TRBJ1-5, is NAGVMQNPRHLVRRRGQEARLRCSPMKGHSHVYWYRQLPEEGLKFMVYLQKENIIDESGMPKERFSAEFPKEGPSILRIQQVVRGDSAAYFCASSRVQGSNQPQHFGDGTRLSIL.

V is TRBV6-5 and J is TRBJ2-3, with D tentatively TRBD2 (6 bases). This CDR3 has 16 residues. Germline-derived CDR1 and CDR2 are MNHEY and SVGAGI. V was pared by 0 bases and J by 0 bases, with 10 bases between. CDR3 nucleotide sequence: TGTGCCAGCAGTTACTCGGAGCTAGCGAGCACAGATACGCAGTATTTT. Translation: CASSYSELASTDTQYF.

CDR3 nucleotide sequence: TGTGCCAGCAGCTTGAAAGGGAATTCACCCCTCCACTTT. Its translation is CASSLKGNSPLHF. The chain joins TRBV5-4 to TRBJ1-6; D is undetermined. The germline CDR1 and CDR2 sequences are SGHNT and YYREEE (reference sequence). There are 13 residues in the CDR3. V was pared by 1 base and J by 7 bases, with 6 bases between.

The chain recombines TRBV24-1 with TRBJ2-3; D unresolved. The CDR3 runs 13 residues. V lost 1 base and J lost 0, with 1 base in between. Germline V CDR1 and CDR2: KGHDR, SFDVKD. The CDR3 protein is CATSDLSTDTQYF. In DNA, the CDR3 is TGTGCCACCAGTGATTTAAGCACAGATACGCAGTATTTT.

This chain joins TRBV4-2 and TRBJ2-2; D might be TRBD2 (6 bases). Trimming took 1 base from V and 8 from J, leaving 20 bases between them. The CDR3 extends over 17 amino acids. The V gene's germline CDR1 is LGHNA and CDR2 YNFKEQ. This CDR3 reads CASSQVDAGITTGELFF. In nucleotides, the CDR3 is TGTGCCAGCAGCCAAGTCGATGCGGGAATCACCACGGGGGAGCTGTTTTTT.

V usage is TRBV6-5 and J usage is TRBJ2-7; tentatively, D is TRBD2 (5 bases). The length of the CDR3 is 15 residues. The ends were cut back, 2 bases at V and 7 bases at J, with 18 bases in the middle. Per the germline V gene, CDR1 is MNHEY and CDR2 is SVGAGI. DNA for the CDR3: TGTGCCAGCAGTTACGACGGGATGGGCCTCGGGGAGCAGTACTTC. It is translated as CASSYDGMGLGEQYF.